Each of the 10 T cell receptor beta chains below was sequenced from the same sample in a study of blood T cells in healthy people across ages. Alongside a J-beta primer mix, a sample-barcoded 5' primer served in a second PCR lasting 7 to 11 cycles. TCRdb used MiXCR to reprocess the 5' RACE reads, holding one entry per CDR3 protein. The sample has hundreds of thousands of distinct CDR3 sequences, around 43% seen once. Sequencing used blood. These receptor sequences come from a man between 60 and 75 years old in good health.

This clonotype has a handful of counts. The chain links TRBV4-1 to TRBJ2-7; 9 positions agree with TRBD1. Germline V gene sequence: CDR1 MGHRA, CDR2 YSYEKL. The CDR3 sequence is 18 residues long. Trimming took 2 bases from V and 0 from J; bases not matched to a gene: 11. CDR3 sequence reads: CASSQMHRTGVFSYEQYF. In nucleotides, the CDR3 is TGCGCCAGCAGCCAAATGCACCGGACAGGGGTTTTCTCCTACGAGCAGTACTTC.

The CDR3 loop reads CASSLAGRWADAPDSAGYTF. DNA of the CDR3: TGCGCCAGCAGCTTGGCCGGCAGGTGGGCCGACGCGCCCGACTCCGCTGGCTACACCTTC. The chain links TRBV5-1 to TRBJ1-2; no definite D call. The CDR3 sequence is 20 residues long. Germline values: CDR1 SGHRS, CDR2 YFSETQ. The V end was cut by 0 bases, the J end by 7 bases, with 31 bases between.

V is TRBV7-2 and J is TRBJ1-2, with D perhaps TRBD1 (6 bases). V was pared by 6 bases and J by 7 bases, with 24 bases between. The CDR3 length is 16 residues. Germline assignment: CDR1 SGHTA and CDR2 FQGNSA. CDR3 in DNA: TGTGCCAGCAGTCCAAAAGCGACCGACAGGAGAGCTGGCTACACCTTC. Translating it yields CASSPKATDRRAGYTF.

This clonotype was recorded a few times. The chain is built from TRBV5-1 and TRBJ2-1; 10 nucleotides line up with TRBD1. This CDR3 is built from 14 residues. With 6 bases clipped from V and 5 bases from J, the junction kept 5 bases outside the gene matches. From germline, CDR1 is SGHRS and CDR2 YFSETQ. CDR3: CASTRQGAHNEQFF. The DNA of the CDR3 is TGCGCCAGCACACGACAGGGGGCTCACAATGAGCAGTTCTTC.

The genes are TRBV5-1 and TRBJ2-1, with D possibly being TRBD1 (6 bases). The CDR3 totals 14 residues. CDR1 and CDR2 from the germline V gene are SGHRS and YFSETQ. Trimming stripped 4 bases from V and 9 bases from J, with 17 bases between. The CDR3 nucleotides read TGCGCCAGCAGCCCCAAAGAGGGGGTCGGTGAGCAGTTCTTC. This codes for CASSPKEGVGEQFF.

This clonotype was recorded a few times. The rearrangement links TRBV7-2 to TRBJ2-3; D remains unclear. V lost 4 bases, J lost 0 bases, and 8 bases lay in between. The CDR3 consists of 14 residues. Germline-derived CDR1 and CDR2 are SGHTA and FQGNSA. In DNA form, the CDR3 reads TGTGCCAGCAGCTGGCCGCCCAGCACAGATACGCAGTATTTT. It encodes CASSWPPSTDTQYF.

The chain joins TRBV9 to TRBJ2-2; D unclear. The V gene's germline CDR1 is SGDLS and CDR2 YYNGEE. Trimming shortened V by 5 bases and J by 7 bases, and 15 bases separated the two germline ends. This CDR3 region has 14 residues. The CDR3 DNA reads as TGTGCCAGCAGTTGGACCGGTTTTATCGGGGAGCTGTTTTTT. Encoded protein: CASSWTGFIGELFF. Full variable domain (remainder filled in from reference TRBV9 and TRBJ2-2): DSGVTQTPKHLITATGQRVTLRCSPRSGDLSVYWYQQSLDQGLQFLIQYYNGEERAKGNILERFSAQQFPDLHSELNLSSLELGDSALYFCASSWTGFIGELFFGEGSRLTVL.

On this clonotype: This clone may be a read error of a much larger clone one base away. The chain recombines TRBV7-9 with TRBJ2-4; 8 bases fit TRBD1. V dropped 3 bases and J dropped 2; count of bases not matched to a gene: 9. The CDR3 spans 17 residues. The germline CDR1 and CDR2 sequences are SEHNR and FQNEAQ (reference sequence). In DNA form, the CDR3 reads TGTGCCAGCAGCTTGGGGGACAGGTGGGGACCCAAAAACATTCAGTACTTC. Translation: CASSLGDRWGPKNIQYF.

The J gene is TRBJ2-1, the V gene TRBV9, with 9 bases matching TRBD2. Germline CDR1 is SGDLS and CDR2 is YYNGEE. V was clipped by 6 bases and J by 8 bases; unmatched bases: 12. The CDR3 extends over 15 amino acids. Here the CDR3 reads CASTPGGGASDEQFF. CDR3 sequence (DNA): TGTGCCAGCACCCCTGGCGGGGGGGCCTCGGATGAGCAGTTCTTC.

Concerning this clonotype: One junction end disagrees with the germline gene, perhaps due to a read error. The gene calls are TRBV30 and TRBJ2-4; D remains unclear. This CDR3 region has 11 residues. CDR1 and CDR2 (germline): GTSNPN, SVGIG (reference sequence). The CDR3 reads CAWSVKNIRYF. The CDR3 nucleotides read TGTGCCTGGAGTGTCAAAAACATTCGGTACTTC.